These 28 T cell receptor beta chains were all obtained from the same sample, sequenced in a study of shared clonotypes between healthy human individuals. The repertoire was sequenced with immunoSEQ multiplex PCR; TCRdb's copy has only in-frame clones and lacks some. Seen here are about 600,000 clones, approximately 97% observed once, and the top ten hold 0.045% to 0.06%. The sample consisted of naive CD4+ T cells sorted from blood. Subset given: CD45RA+ positively selected. These TCRs come from a woman under 40 in good health.

The chain joins TRBV7-3 to TRBJ2-5, with TRBD2 identical over 9 bases. Germline loops: CDR1 SGHTA, CDR2 FQGTGA. The CDR3 spans 13 residues. V dropped 5 bases and J dropped 5; count of bases not matched to a gene: 3. This CDR3 is CASSISGSETQYF. DNA for the CDR3: TGTGCCAGCAGCATTAGCGGGAGCGAGACCCAGTACTTC.

The chain recombines TRBV2 with TRBJ2-7, with D uncertain. The CDR3 is 15 amino acids. Deletions cut 3 bases from V and 0 bases from J, with 12 bases between. From germline, CDR1 is SNHLY and CDR2 FYNNEI. CDR3 in amino acids: CASSDYISSSYEQYF. CDR3 coding DNA: TGTGCCAGCAGTGATTATATTTCGAGCTCCTACGAGCAGTACTTC.

This sequence joins TRBV7-2 and TRBJ2-3, with 9 bases lining up with TRBD2. The junction had 19 bases not matched to a gene; V was cut back by 10 bases and J by 5 bases. This CDR3 has 17 residues. Germline-derived CDR1 and CDR2 are SGHTA and FQGNSA. CDR3 sequence (DNA): TGTGCCACGGACCGGTGGAGCGGGAGGACCACTATAGATACGCAGTATTTT. Its protein product is CATDRWSGRTTIDTQYF.

The rearrangement uses TRBV28 and TRBJ2-7, with 11 bases that match TRBD2. V trimming: 8 bases; J trimming: 1 base; junction bases outside the gene matches: 4. CDR3 length equals 14 residues. Per the germline V gene, CDR1 is MDHEN and CDR2 is SYDVKM. The CDR3 sequence is CASGLAGGSYEQYF. For the CDR3, the DNA is TGTGCCAGCGGGCTAGCGGGGGGATCCTACGAGCAGTACTTC.

The rearrangement uses TRBV28 and TRBJ2-1; 10 bases map to TRBD2. The CDR3 is made up of 20 amino acids. J lost 0 bases, V lost 6 bases, and 17 bases had no gene match. Germline lookup yields CDR1 MDHEN and CDR2 SYDVKM. CDR3 nucleotides: TGTGCCAGCAGCGGGGGGGGCGGACTAGCGGACCTGAGCTCCTACAATGAGCAGTTCTTC. It codes for CASSGGGGLADLSSYNEQFF.

The gene calls are TRBV18 and TRBJ2-3, with 9 bases that match TRBD2. The CDR3 runs to 20 residues. CDR1 is KGHSH and CDR2 is LQKENI in the germline V gene. V lost 3 bases, J lost 2 bases, and 18 bases stayed unmatched. CDR3 sequence (DNA): TGTGCCAGCTCACCCCTCCAACGCGGTAGCGGGAGACCAAACACAGATACGCAGTATTTT. Translated: CASSPLQRGSGRPNTDTQYF.

This rearrangement joins TRBV9 to TRBJ1-2, with D possibly being TRBD1 (5 bases). V dropped 0 bases and J dropped 5 bases, with 11 bases sitting between them. Germline CDR1 SGDLS, CDR2 YYNGEE. This CDR3 spans 14 amino acids. CDR3 sequence (DNA): TGTGCCAGCAGCGTAGACAGGTCTATTTATGGCTACACCTTC. As protein: CASSVDRSIYGYTF.

The chain couples TRBV6-5 to TRBJ1-5; 7 bases align to TRBD1. The junction had 14 bases not matched to a gene; V was cut back by 6 bases and J by 9 bases. From germline, CDR1 is MNHEY and CDR2 SVGAGI. The CDR3 has 15 residues. The CDR3 sequence is CASRSGQALERPQHF. The CDR3 nucleotides read TGTGCCAGCAGGTCTGGACAGGCCCTAGAAAGGCCCCAGCATTTT.

This clone appeared a few times. V and J are TRBV7-9 and TRBJ1-2; D unresolved. CDR1 is SEHNR, CDR2 FQNEAQ, per germline (reference sequence). The CDR3 extends over 13 amino acids. V lost 5 bases and J lost 7, with 14 bases in between. The CDR3 reads CASSQDPASGYTF. CDR3 DNA: TGTGCCAGCAGCCAGGACCCAGCGTCTGGCTACACCTTC.

V usage is TRBV28 and J usage is TRBJ2-1; 8 nucleotides agree with TRBD2. V lost 5 bases and J lost 2; bases outside the gene matches: 8. Germline loops: CDR1 MDHEN, CDR2 SYDVKM. The CDR3 is 16 residues long. The CDR3 DNA is TGTGCCAGCAGTACGGGCCTAGCGGGTCCCTACAATGAGCAGTTCTTC. Its translation: CASSTGLAGPYNEQFF.

This chain joins TRBV2 and TRBJ2-1, with 8 bases identical to TRBD2. Germline V gives CDR1 SNHLY, CDR2 FYNNEI. V dropped 3 bases and J dropped 10; count of bases not matched to a gene: 8. This CDR3 spans 14 amino acids. Here the CDR3 reads CASSDPGLGPEQFF. The CDR3 DNA reads as TGTGCCAGCAGTGACCCGGGACTAGGGCCGGAGCAGTTCTTC.

The chain is built from TRBV30 and TRBJ2-1; TRBD1 matches 11 bases. Germline V lookup: CDR1 GTSNPN, CDR2 SVGIG (reference sequence). The CDR3 has 15 residues. V lost 4 bases to trimming and J lost 7 bases; unmatched junction nucleotides: 9. The CDR3 is CAWIPGTGGYNEQFF. The CDR3 bases are TGTGCCTGGATTCCCGGGACAGGGGGATATAATGAGCAGTTCTTC.

V gene TRBV5-1 combines with J gene TRBJ2-1; 8 bases are a match to TRBD2. Germline V gene data show CDR1 as SGHRS and CDR2 as YFSETQ. J was trimmed by 9 bases and V by 2 bases; bases with no gene match: 10. This CDR3 is 15 amino acids long. In DNA, the CDR3 is TGCGCCAGCAGCTTTAGCGGGAACGGCCTGGGTGAGCAGTTCTTC. Translation gives CASSFSGNGLGEQFF.

The V and J genes are TRBV19 and TRBJ2-2, with unresolved D. Trimming cost V 7 bases and J 1 base, with 13 bases left between them. Looked up from germline, CDR1 is LNHDA and CDR2 is SQIVND (reference sequence). The CDR3 length is 15 residues. DNA for the CDR3: TGTGCCAGTAACAGTCACCCTTTGAACACCGGGGAGCTGTTTTTT. Translation: CASNSHPLNTGELFF.

The chain couples TRBV28 to TRBJ1-1; 9 bases are shared with TRBD1. Trimming removed 4 bases from V and 4 bases from J; junction bases left unmatched: 7. The CDR3 runs 15 residues. Germline V CDR1 and CDR2: MDHEN, SYDVKM. The CDR3 reads CASSSTGTGSTEAFF. In nucleotides, the CDR3 is TGTGCCAGCAGTTCTACCGGGACAGGGAGCACTGAAGCTTTCTTT.

V and J are TRBV6-5 and TRBJ1-5, with 8 bases lining up with TRBD1. The CDR3 has 13 amino acids. Germline V gene lookup returns CDR1 MNHEY and CDR2 SVGAGI. Trimming took 6 bases from V and 7 from J; bases not matched to a gene: 5. As DNA, the CDR3 is TGTGCCAGCAGATCAGGGGGCCGGCAGCCCCAGCATTTT. Translated: CASRSGGRQPQHF.

The chain is built from TRBV6-6 and TRBJ1-6; D is unclear. The CDR3 loop spans 14 amino acids. V lost 5 bases, J lost 7 bases, and 12 bases lay in between. Germline CDR1 reads MNHNY; CDR2 reads SVGAGI (reference sequence). CDR3 bases: TGTGCCAGCAGTCCTGATTCCTTCAATTCACCCCTCCACTTT. Protein: CASSPDSFNSPLHF.

The chain employs TRBV21-1 and TRBJ2-3. TRBV21-1 is recorded as a pseudogene. There are 12 residues in the CDR3. CDR3 in DNA: TGTGCCAGCAGCTCCCGGGCAAATACGCAGTATTTT. Translation: CASSSRANTQYF.

The chain has TRBV5-5 and TRBJ1-5, with D uncertain. The J call is uncertain, as TRBJ2-3 better fits the DNA end. Looked up from germline, CDR1 is SGHKS and CDR2 is YYEKEE (reference sequence). The CDR3 extends over 13 amino acids. The chain's CDR3 is CASRMTHNQPQYF. CDR3 nucleotide sequence: TGTGCCAGCAGGATGACTCACAATCAGCCCCAGTATTTT.

This clone was seen just once. The chain is built from TRBV6-1 and TRBJ2-4; D not resolved. Germline values: CDR1 MNHNS, CDR2 SASEGT. V was pared by 6 bases and J by 9 bases, with 12 bases between. The length of the CDR3 is 12 residues. DNA of the CDR3: TGTGCCAGCAGGACCCAGGATGGCATTCAGTACTTC. It specifies CASRTQDGIQYF.

This sequence joins TRBV2 and TRBJ2-3, with D possibly TRBD1 on 5 matching bases. Germline-derived CDR1 and CDR2 are SNHLY and FYNNEI. CDR3 length equals 14 residues. The V end was cut by 3 bases, the J end by 6 bases, with 13 bases between. CDR3: CASSDRQYGDTQYF. In DNA form, the CDR3 reads TGTGCCAGCAGTGACCGACAGTATGGGGATACGCAGTATTTT.

J is TRBJ2-1 and V is TRBV5-1; unclear D gene. Between the trimmed V and J ends, which lost 0 bases and 8 bases, there was a span of 12 bases. CDR3 length: 14 amino acids. The germline CDR1 and CDR2 sequences are SGHRS and YFSETQ. CDR3 DNA sequence: TGCGCCAGCAGCTTGGCATTAGCCCGAGATGAGCAGTTCTTC. This translates into CASSLALARDEQFF.

The chain links TRBV11-2 to TRBJ2-3; TRBD2 agrees at 10 bases. With 6 bases clipped from V and 0 bases from J, the junction kept 3 bases outside the gene matches. The V gene's germline CDR1 is SGHAT and CDR2 FQNNGV. The CDR3 is 15 amino acids. In nucleotides, the CDR3 is TGTGCCAGCAGGAGACTAGCGGGTAGCACAGATACGCAGTATTTT. Translation gives CASRRLAGSTDTQYF.

The chain has TRBV21-1 and TRBJ2-1; the table calls TRBD2, which could not be checked here. TRBV21-1 is a pseudogene segment. This CDR3 has 14 amino acids. The CDR3 DNA is TGTGCCAGCTACATGGGACTAGCGTCTTGTGAGCAGTTCTTC. It is translated as CASYMGLASCEQFF.

V gene TRBV7-8 combines with J gene TRBJ2-7, with D unclear. There are 12 residues in the CDR3. CDR1 is SGHVS and CDR2 is FQNEAQ in the germline V gene. Trimming took off 5 bases at V and 5 bases at J, with 10 bases between the two ends. Here the CDR3 reads CASSPRSDEQYF. The CDR3 DNA follows: TGTGCCAGCAGCCCCCGGAGCGACGAGCAGTACTTC.

In the case of this clone: The same CDR3 arises from other DNA sequences in this sample as well. The rearrangement joins TRBV7-9 to TRBJ1-5; 9 bases line up with TRBD1. V was pared by 5 bases and J by 4 bases, with 3 bases of the junction left unmatched. Germline CDR1 SEHNR, CDR2 FQNEAQ (reference sequence). This CDR3 contains 14 residues. CDR3 protein: CASSLTGGNQPQHF. CDR3 sequence (DNA): TGTGCCAGCAGCCTGACAGGGGGTAATCAGCCCCAGCATTTT.

This clone was recorded only once. The chain uses TRBV28 and TRBJ2-3, with 12 bases fitting TRBD2. The CDR3 has 15 residues. The V segment lost 7 bases and the J segment 6 bases; nucleotides outside the gene matches: 8. The germline V gene has CDR1 MDHEN and CDR2 SYDVKM. CDR3 protein: CASIETSGSPDTQYF. The CDR3 coding sequence is TGTGCCAGCATCGAGACTAGCGGGAGTCCTGATACGCAGTATTTT.

A single count supports this clone. The chain has TRBV10-1 and TRBJ2-2, with D unresolved. This CDR3 is 13 amino acids long. The V and J ends lost 7 bases and 0 bases respectively, with 6 bases between them. The germline V gene encodes CDR1 WNHNN and CDR2 SYGVQD (reference sequence). CDR3 sequence: CASTNTNTGELFF. The DNA of the CDR3 is TGCGCCAGCACTAACACGAACACCGGGGAGCTGTTTTTT.